The sequence of this T cell receptor (beta chain) was determined in a study of cytomegalovirus exposure and HLA in healthy donors. Study-wide results and limits: Exclusion applied to some V segments, including TRBV6-2 and TRBV6-3, as they were indistinguishable.

PCR was performed using 60 Vbeta and 13 Jbeta primers. In the authors' methods: A later analysis tallied about 80 million unique TCR beta chains, some 12 million of them shared. The table came from immunoSEQ multiplex PCR; TCRdb's copy has only in-frame clones and leaves some out. V and J calls and clone size are given by that table; D and trimming were obtained from the DNA. The sample contains about 120,000 clones, 77% of which appear only once. Worth noting for this clone: Antigen unknown.

This CDR3 region has 15 residues. Trimming shortened V by 3 bases and J by 6 bases, and 16 bases separated the two germline ends. CDR1 SGHRS and CDR2 YFSETQ come from the germline V gene. The chain links TRBV5-1 to TRBJ2-1; TRBD2 might be the D (6 bases). This sequence originates from a young man in good health and CMV-seropositive. Sequencing was done on a sample of PBMCs. The CDR3: CASSYRDSTLNEQFF. CDR3 in DNA: TGCGCCAGCAGCTACCGGGACTCGACTCTCAATGAGCAGTTCTTC.